The clone carrying this TCR beta chain has at least ten counts. What it binds is not known. The data belong to a study of Graves' ophthalmopathy and Graves' hyperthyroidism. Whole-study results and caveats: Among expanded thyroid clonotypes above 0.001 frequency, most also occurred in blood.

Uncontrolled infections, pregnancy, lactation or other autoimmune diseases led to patient exclusion. Diagnosis used clinical symptoms, serum thyroxine, TRAb, thyroid ultrasound and orbital computed tomography. PBMCs originated in 10 ml of fresh peripheral blood. The authors amplified TCR beta CDR3 regions from RNA transcripts. Second-round multiplex PCR came after first-round RT-PCR with HTBI primers. MiXCR, run by TCRdb on the multiplex PCR reads, gives a single entry per CDR3 protein. The table shows about 620,000 distinct CDR3 sequences, with 22% occurring only once. This TCR was sampled from a woman younger than 30 with stable Graves' hyperthyroidism. Some clones in this sample may be carry-over from other donors' samples. The source material was peripheral blood.

The CDR3 sequence: CASSSHLGSETQYF. CDR3 sequence (DNA): TGTGCCAGCAGCTCCCATCTCGGGAGTGAGACCCAGTACTTC. V usage is TRBV7-3 and J usage is TRBJ2-5, with a tentative D call TRBD2 (6 bases). V was shortened by 4 bases and J by 5 bases, with 14 bases between the two germline ends. Per germline, CDR1 SGHTA and CDR2 FQGTGA. CDR3 length: 14 residues.